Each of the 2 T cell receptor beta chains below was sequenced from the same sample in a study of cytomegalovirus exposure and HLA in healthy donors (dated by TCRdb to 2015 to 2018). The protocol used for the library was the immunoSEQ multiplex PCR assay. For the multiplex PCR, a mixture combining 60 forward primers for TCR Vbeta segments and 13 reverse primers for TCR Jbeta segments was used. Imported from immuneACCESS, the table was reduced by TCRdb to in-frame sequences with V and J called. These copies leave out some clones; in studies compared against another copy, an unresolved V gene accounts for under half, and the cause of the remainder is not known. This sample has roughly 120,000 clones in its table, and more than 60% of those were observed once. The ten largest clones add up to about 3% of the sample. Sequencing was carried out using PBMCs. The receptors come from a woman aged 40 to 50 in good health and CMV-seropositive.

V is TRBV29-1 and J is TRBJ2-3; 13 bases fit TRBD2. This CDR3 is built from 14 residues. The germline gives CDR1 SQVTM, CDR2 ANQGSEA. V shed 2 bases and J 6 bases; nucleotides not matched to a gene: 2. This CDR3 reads CSVERTSGGDTQYF. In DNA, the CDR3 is TGCAGCGTTGAAAGGACTAGCGGGGGTGATACGCAGTATTTT.

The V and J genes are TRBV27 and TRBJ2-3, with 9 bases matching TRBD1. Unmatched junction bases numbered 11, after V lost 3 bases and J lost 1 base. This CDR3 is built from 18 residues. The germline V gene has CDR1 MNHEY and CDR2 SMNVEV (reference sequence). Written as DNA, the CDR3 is TGTGCCAGCAGTTTCCGACAGGGGGTAGCTCTGGGCACAGATACGCAGTATTTT. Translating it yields CASSFRQGVALGTDTQYF.